These T cell receptor beta chains were read from a single sample in a study of naive and memory T cell subsets. TCRdb recomputed calls from the 5' RACE reads with MiXCR, one row per CDR3 protein. The repertoire consists of roughly 48,000 distinct CDR3 sequences, with around 4.7% occurring once and the leading ten covering approximately 0.84%. The receptor set was obtained from a female donor in good health. The CDR3 runs from the conserved cysteine through the conserved F or W. Only part of the rows carry a size: once, few, many, or a class if the clone is expanded.

cdr3_aa	j_call	v_call	clone_size
CSARIKGLAGETQYF	TRBJ2-5	TRBV20-1	many
CASSSLPLSYGYTF	TRBJ1-2	TRBV28	many
CSVVVAGGTDTQYF	TRBJ2-3	TRBV29-1	many
CASSLASPGEQYF	TRBJ2-7	TRBV5-1	few
CASSQHPDRAYEQYF	TRBJ2-7	TRBV4-1	many
CASSQRFPYEQYF	TRBJ2-7	TRBV27	-
CASSLMAGGYNEQFF	TRBJ2-1	TRBV28	many
CASSGGHPLVNTGELFF	TRBJ2-2	TRBV2	many
CSVEEASGLRYEQYF	TRBJ2-7	TRBV29-1	many
CASSLAGLAGPDTQYF	TRBJ2-3	TRBV7-2	-
CASSESPVRNEQFF	TRBJ2-1	TRBV25-1	many
CASSPQGVRSGNTIYF	TRBJ1-3	TRBV28	many
CASSPSGQTQYF	TRBJ2-5	TRBV5-6	many
CSGTEFQETQYF	TRBJ2-5	TRBV29-1	many
CASSLGQGTEKLFF	TRBJ1-4	TRBV11-3	few
CASSLYRGRGNQPQHF	TRBJ1-5	TRBV28	few
CASLGSLAYEQYF	TRBJ2-7	TRBV6-1	many
CSARVQKQFF	TRBJ2-1	TRBV20-1	many
CASSWGTGQETQYF	TRBJ2-5	TRBV5-1	few
CASSLGGVQETQYF	TRBJ2-5	TRBV5-1	many
CATRRQANTEAFF	TRBJ1-1	TRBV24-1	many
CASSQTTSGRPGELFF	TRBJ2-2	TRBV7-7	few
CASSLGAVYTQYF	TRBJ2-3	TRBV11-3	many
CASSSKIGLAGRPLAFEQYF	TRBJ2-7	TRBV28	many
CASSPPGTRETQYF	TRBJ2-5	TRBV18	many
CASSDQVRHSYNEQFF	TRBJ2-1	TRBV2	many
CASSGSHSNQPQHF	TRBJ1-5	TRBV25-1	many
CSAQAVGGRPYNEQFF	TRBJ2-1	TRBV20-1	many
CASSVGGDEQYF	TRBJ2-7	TRBV9	many
CASSPRRQEIHTQYF	TRBJ2-3	TRBV7-2	many
CSARDVIALGYIETQYF	TRBJ2-5	TRBV20-1	many
CSASVSGANVLTF	TRBJ2-6	TRBV20-1	many
CASSRQVNEQFF	TRBJ2-1	TRBV5-1	many
CSVDGGFGYGYTF	TRBJ1-2	TRBV29-1	many